This T cell receptor beta chain was sequenced during a study of cytomegalovirus exposure and HLA in healthy donors. Whole-study context: The approximately 660 first-cohort repertoires shared a platform with the 120 or so validation repertoires, as reported in a later analysis.

Here immunoSEQ multiplex PCR was the method, and the copy in TCRdb shows in-frame clones only, minus some. The sample lists around 60,000 clones; roughly nine tenths were seen once. General observations from the study: The tendency of first-cohort TCR clusters to co-occur in the 120 validation repertoires was identified by a subsequent analysis.

CDR1 is GTSNPN, CDR2 SVGIG, per germline (reference sequence). The V and J ends lost 4 bases and 2 bases, in that order; junction bases with no gene match: 17. The CDR3 spans 18 residues. Notes on this clone: Its antigen is unidentified.

This sequence was found in a woman younger than 30 in good health and CMV-seronegative. The gene calls are TRBV30 and TRBJ2-1, with 7 positions matching TRBD2. Sequenced sample: PBMCs. CDR3 region: CAWTLYPSSGAAYNEQFF. DNA of the CDR3: TGTGCCTGGACCCTGTACCCCTCAAGCGGGGCTGCCTACAATGAGCAGTTCTTC. The full variable domain, rest sourced from reference TRBV30 and TRBJ2-1, is SQTIHQWPATLVQPVGSPLSLECTVEGTSNPNLYWYRQAAGRGLQLLFYSVGIGQISSEVPQNLSASRPQDRQFILSSKKLLLSDSGFYLCAWTLYPSSGAAYNEQFFGPGTRLTVL.